This record covers a single TCR beta chain. Its cognate antigen has yet to be identified. Base quality data are lacking; no much larger clone is found one base away. Naive CD8 T cell libraries were made from 20,000 to 1,000,000 sorted cells using 10%, 30% or 50% of purified RNA. Naive CD8 T cells were FACS-sorted as CD8+CD4-CCR7+CD45RA+ on a BD FACSAria II into RLT Plus buffer. To test detection sensitivity, Jurkat RNA equal to around nine TCR copies was added to samples of about 20,000-1,000,000 naive CD8 T cells. Enrichment of CD8 T cells was performed with RosetteSep CD8+ T Cell Enrichment Cocktail and Ficoll-Paque, after which ACK red cell lysis was carried out. The CDR3 contains 16 residues, cysteine and phenylalanine counted. Of all the DNA, just the CDR3 is kept, 48 bases in frame from base 1. Germline trimming amounts to 3 bases on V and 3 bases on J, with 9 as the count of junction bases outside the gene matches. Looking up the germline V gene (reference sequence) yields CDR1 LNHDA and CDR2 SQIVND.

This specimen comes from a study of molecular identifiers for immune sequencing clone quantification (dated by TCRdb to 2017 to 2018). General notes on the study: For a replicate experiment, RNA from approximately 20,000 or 100,000 naive CD8 T cells was divided into five aliquots, of which four were sequenced. This methods study benchmarked molecular-identifier clustering-based TCR repertoire sequencing (MIDCIRS) and TCR RNA copy counting, using CD8 T cells to do so. What the research found in general, with its limitations: The sizes of highly expanded clones could end up underestimated when identical TCR molecules share a barcode. A single cell's worth of spiked-in Jurkat TCR RNA was reported detectable even among 900,000 to 1,000,000 naive CD8 T cells. Modeling gave 3 to 3.5 recovered TCR RNA copies per cell versus around 9.9 by digital PCR, implying about 30% capture efficiency. In CMV-specific effector cells, clones with more than 20 RNA copies contained over 99% of molecules, whereas in naive cells such clones contained under 1% of molecules. Naive libraries contained spiked-in Jurkat TCR RNA (approximately nine copies' worth), which is not part of the donor repertoire. When barcode sub-clustering was not used, chimeric consensus sequences inflated TCR diversity, with chimeras reaching as high as 47%.

The method was PCR. This sample was sequenced with a NextSeq 500. Bulk TCR libraries were generated as previously described, with the TCR primers listed in Table S5 used. Purification of total RNA was performed with the Qiagen AllPrep DNA/RNA kit. Reads from multiple sequencing runs of the same library were pooled before analysis. As for the original processing: Only reads with exact TCR constant sequence were kept, trimmed to 150 nt, and grouped by their 12-nt molecular barcodes. Reads inside each barcode group were sub-clustered using a 15% Levenshtein threshold, and a quality-weighted consensus sequence was constructed for each RNA molecule. Non-functional sequences were discarded, and so were lower-count sequences lying one edit away from another sequence. Barcode sub-clusters with fewer than 20% of the maximum read count were removed, based on fitting two negative binomial distributions. Through fastp at Q25 and MiXCR, TCRdb rebuilt clones from the public reads, retaining in-frame beta chains. Each CDR3 protein appears once, grouped with its most common genes and DNA. TCRdb, not the original authors, processed these V and J calls. The sample yields some 580,000 distinct CDR3 sequences; 25% were counted once. The biggest ten clones account for 0.78% of the sample.

Sequenced: naive CD8+ T cells from blood, with Jurkat cell RNA spiked in. The cell subset or site label, read with the paper, signifies: FACS-sorted CD8+CD4-CCR7+CD45RA+ naive T cells. The chain uses TRBV19 and TRBJ2-7; 9 nucleotides in the junction match TRBD2. The sequence was obtained from a human donor in good health. Some libraries in this study had Jurkat cell RNA spiked in. The nucleotide sequence reads as follows: TGTGCCAGTAGTATCGAAACGGGACTAGCAGTCTACGAGCAGTACTTC. Its product reads: CASSIETGLAVYEQYF.